One and the same sample provided the 25 T cell receptor beta chains below, sequenced in a study of identical twins. TCRdb reprocessed the 5' RACE reads with MiXCR, giving one entry per CDR3 protein. The sample gives around 570,000 distinct CDR3 sequences, over 8.5% of which show up once; approximately 3.2% is in the top ten. The data were also submitted as part of a second study, on yellow fever vaccine responses in identical twins.

The sequenced sample was PBMCs. The receptors derive from a woman aged 18-35 years in good health.

This clonotype was observed at least ten times. This chain connects TRBV20-1 to TRBJ2-7; no firm D call. V shed 0 bases and J shed 3 bases, with 12 bases lying between them. CDR1 is DFQATT, CDR2 SNEGSKA, per germline (reference sequence). The CDR3 sequence is 14 residues long. The CDR3 DNA reads as TGCAGTGCTAGAGATTCGGGTAGTTACTACGAGCAGTACTTC. Its translation: CSARDSGSYYEQYF.

The sample holds many counts of this clonotype. The rearrangement uses TRBV6-2 or TRBV6-3 and TRBJ2-7; 10 nucleotides line up with TRBD2. The germline gives CDR1 MNHEY, CDR2 SVGEGT. J was trimmed by 1 base and V by 0 bases; bases with no gene match: 3. This CDR3 region has 16 residues. CDR3 in amino acids: CASSYSKREGSYEQYF. The CDR3 DNA is TGTGCCAGCAGTTACTCGAAGCGGGAGGGATCCTACGAGCAGTACTTC.

This clonotype came up a few times. J is TRBJ1-6 and V is TRBV5-6, with 7 bases aligning to TRBD1. CDR3 length equals 15 residues. Germline V gives CDR1 SGHDT, CDR2 YYEEEE. With 6 bases clipped from V and 6 bases from J, the junction kept 9 bases outside the gene matches. In nucleotides, the CDR3 is TGTGCCAGCAACCCGATATGGGACAGTAATTCACCCCTCCACTTT. This gives the protein CASNPIWDSNSPLHF.

This clonotype was recorded many times. This chain's CDR3 is CASSLAGTSNTGELFF. CDR3 sequence (DNA): TGCGCCAGCAGCTTGGCCGGGACCTCGAACACCGGGGAGCTGTTTTTT. This chain joins TRBV5-1 and TRBJ2-2; perhaps D is TRBD1 or TRBD2 (5 bases each). CDR1 and CDR2 (germline): SGHRS, YFSETQ. The CDR3 runs to 16 residues. V shed 0 bases and J shed 0 bases, with 9 bases lying between them.

This clonotype was counted a few times. The chain employs TRBV11-2 and TRBJ2-3; D gene ambiguous. The CDR3 length is 13 residues. Germline V gene sequence: CDR1 SGHAT, CDR2 FQNNGV. Between the trimmed V and J ends, which lost 3 bases and 4 bases, there was a span of 8 bases. The CDR3 here is CASSFSPPDTQYF. CDR3 DNA sequence: TGTGCCAGCAGCTTCTCTCCACCAGATACGCAGTATTTT. Supplemented by reference TRBV11-2 and TRBJ2-3, the full variable domain reads EAGVAQSPRYKIIEKRQSVAFWCNPISGHATLYWYQQILGQGPKLLIQFQNNGVVDDSQLPKDRFSAERLKGVDSTLKIQPAKLEDSAVYLCASSFSPPDTQYFGPGTRLTVL.

The rearrangement links TRBV7-3 to TRBJ2-3; D possibly corresponds to TRBD2 (6 bases). The CDR3 sequence is 13 residues long. V lost 2 bases to trimming and J lost 8 bases, with 11 bases between them. CDR1 SGHTA and CDR2 FQGTGA come from the germline V gene. The CDR3 is CASSLLSGGTQYF. CDR3 coding DNA: TGTGCCAGCAGCTTATTGTCCGGGGGTACGCAGTATTTT.

This clonotype has a count of ten or more. The chain combines TRBV6-5 with TRBJ2-7; D is undetermined. In germline, CDR1 is MNHEY, CDR2 SVGAGI. V shed 1 base and J shed 7 bases, with 5 bases lying between them. This CDR3 region has 11 residues. The CDR3 region has the DNA TGTGCCAGCAGTTACTTGGGTGAGCAGTACTTC. It codes for CASSYLGEQYF.

This clonotype showed up many times. In nucleotides, the CDR3 is TGTGCCAGCAGTTACGGGACACCAGTCTCCTACGAGCAGTACTTC. Its translation is CASSYGTPVSYEQYF. The V and J genes are TRBV28 and TRBJ2-7, with D possibly being TRBD1 (6 bases). Trimming stripped 4 bases from V and 0 bases from J, with 13 bases between. Germline assignment: CDR1 MDHEN and CDR2 SYDVKM. CDR3 length equals 15 residues.

This clonotype was counted between two and nine times. CDR3: CSARDGLGWGGEAFF. The DNA of the CDR3 is TGCAGTGCTAGAGATGGATTGGGATGGGGGGGAGAAGCTTTCTTT. The J gene is TRBJ1-1, the V gene TRBV20-1; D possibly corresponds to TRBD1 (5 bases). Looked up from germline, CDR1 is DFQATT and CDR2 is SNEGSKA (reference sequence). Trimming left V 0 bases short and J 8 bases short, with 19 bases between. The CDR3 runs to 15 residues.

This clonotype was recorded many times. As DNA, the CDR3 is TGTGCCAGCAGGGCAACAGGGGCCCGCATAAATCAGCCCCAGCATTTT. This encodes CASRATGARINQPQHF. This sequence joins TRBV12-3 or TRBV12-4 and TRBJ1-5, with 7 bases lining up with TRBD1. V lost 6 bases, J lost 4 bases, and 12 bases stayed unmatched. This CDR3 contains 16 residues.

V and J are TRBV29-1 and TRBJ2-1; possibly TRBD1 for D (6 bases). Trimming pared 7 bases from V and 10 bases from J, leaving 17 bases between. Germline CDR1 and CDR2: SQVTM and ANQGSEA. This CDR3 has 12 residues. CDR3 sequence (DNA): TGCAGCGCTGGGCGACAGGCAAACGAGCAGTTCTTC. The encoded protein is CSAGRQANEQFF.

This clonotype showed up just a few times. The V call is TRBV6-1, the J call TRBJ1-4; tentatively, D is TRBD1 (6 bases). CDR1 and CDR2 (germline): MNHNS, SASEGT. V was shortened by 1 base and J by 6 bases, with 12 bases between the two germline ends. The CDR3 covers 15 residues. DNA for the CDR3: TGTGCCAGCAGTGAAGGACAGGCCTTTGATGAAAAACTGTTTTTT. Residues: CASSEGQAFDEKLFF.

This clonotype was recorded many times. The chain links TRBV9 to TRBJ2-3; TRBD2 agrees at 8 bases. J was trimmed by 12 bases and V by 4 bases; bases with no gene match: 7. The length of the CDR3 is 12 residues. The germline V gene encodes CDR1 SGDLS and CDR2 YYNGEE. CDR3 residues: CASSQEGLGQYF. For the CDR3, the DNA is TGTGCCAGCAGCCAGGAGGGACTAGGACAGTATTTT.

This clonotype was counted a few times. This rearrangement joins TRBV29-1 to TRBJ2-1; 8 bases agree with TRBD1. J was trimmed by 7 bases and V by 4 bases; bases with no gene match: 12. CDR1 is SQVTM, CDR2 ANQGSEA, per germline. This CDR3 spans 15 amino acids. DNA for the CDR3: TGCAGCGTTGGTGGGTTCCAACAGGGGGTTAATGAGCAGTTCTTC. It translates to CSVGGFQQGVNEQFF.

This rearrangement joins TRBV27 to TRBJ2-5, with no clear D. V lost 4 bases and J 13 bases, leaving 13 bases between the germline ends. This CDR3 comprises 11 residues. CDR1 is MNHEY and CDR2 is SMNVEV in the germline V gene (reference sequence). The CDR3 DNA follows: TGTGCCAGCAGTTCGAGGCGACTCCCGTACTTC. Its translation: CASSSRRLPYF.

This clonotype appeared a few times. The J gene is TRBJ2-7, the V gene TRBV5-5, with TRBD1 identical over 11 bases. Trimming at V came to 4 bases and at J to 5 bases, leaving 5 bases not matched to a gene. Germline V gene sequence: CDR1 SGHKS, CDR2 YYEKEE (reference sequence). CDR3 length: 14 residues. Here the CDR3 DNA reads TGTGCCAGCAGCAGGACAGGGGGCATGGACGAGCAGTACTTC. Translation: CASSRTGGMDEQYF.

This clonotype was counted only a few times. The V gene is TRBV6-1, the J gene TRBJ2-5; D is undetermined. The CDR3 is made up of 13 amino acids. V lost 7 bases and J lost 1, with 10 bases in between. Germline V gives CDR1 MNHNS, CDR2 SASEGT. CDR3 bases: TGTGCCAGCATTCGGAGTGTCCAAGAGACCCAGTACTTC. Amino acid sequence: CASIRSVQETQYF.

This clonotype has at least ten counts. This chain uses TRBV25-1 with TRBJ2-5; D is uncertain. This CDR3 has 18 residues. Germline V CDR1 and CDR2: MGHDK, SYGVNS. V lost 0 bases and J lost 0, with 17 bases in between. The CDR3, as DNA: TGTGCCAGCAGTGAATACGGAGCTCGAGCCGGATACCAAGAGACCCAGTACTTC. Amino acids: CASSEYGARAGYQETQYF.

Many counts were recorded for this clonotype. The chain is built from TRBV29-1 and TRBJ2-1; 8 bases are a match to TRBD1. The CDR3 is 12 residues long. The ends lost 6 bases at V and 8 bases at J; junction bases unmatched: 6. The germline V gene encodes CDR1 SQVTM and CDR2 ANQGSEA. CDR3 residues: CSVDDRGYEQFF. The CDR3 DNA follows: TGCAGCGTCGATGACAGGGGCTATGAGCAGTTCTTC.

This clonotype has only a few counts. V is TRBV28 and J is TRBJ2-2; D remains ambiguous. The CDR3 spans 15 residues. Germline V gene lookup returns CDR1 MDHEN and CDR2 SYDVKM. The V end lost 2 bases, the J end lost 4 bases, and 11 bases lay between the germline ends. The CDR3 coding sequence is TGTGCCAGCAGTTTAAGCTCTCGTTCCACCGGGGAGCTGTTTTTT. Translated, it gives CASSLSSRSTGELFF.

The chain recombines TRBV20-1 with TRBJ2-7, with D possibly TRBD1 on 6 matching bases. CDR1 and CDR2 from the germline V gene are DFQATT and SNEGSKA (reference sequence). CDR3 length equals 14 residues. V shed 6 bases and J shed 6 bases, with 21 bases lying between them. The CDR3 region has the DNA TGCAGTGCCGAGCTGGGGGCGGGTCAGCGCGAGCAGTACTTC. Amino acids: CSAELGAGQREQYF.

This clonotype showed up just a few times. This rearrangement joins TRBV28 to TRBJ2-7; 8 bases fit TRBD2. The V gene end was trimmed by 5 bases and the J gene end by 2 bases; junction bases not matched to a gene: 14. Per germline, CDR1 MDHEN and CDR2 SYDVKM. The length of the CDR3 is 17 residues. The DNA for the CDR3 is TGTGCCAGCAGTCCTCCGGGACTAGACCAGAGGACCTACGAGCAGTACTTC. Encoded protein: CASSPPGLDQRTYEQYF.

This clonotype was found a few times. V usage is TRBV5-1 and J usage is TRBJ2-3, with 8 bases fitting TRBD1. V gave up 7 bases and J gave up 6 bases; unmatched junction bases: 13. The CDR3 runs 15 residues. Germline loops: CDR1 SGHRS, CDR2 YFSETQ. This chain's CDR3 is CASHRDQGAEDTQYF. CDR3 DNA: TGCGCCAGCCACCGGGACCAGGGGGCTGAGGATACGCAGTATTTT.

The V gene is TRBV5-6, the J gene TRBJ1-1, with D tentatively TRBD1 (5 bases). Trimming took off 2 bases at V and 3 bases at J, with 20 bases between the two ends. CDR3 size: 17 residues. In germline, CDR1 is SGHDT, CDR2 YYEEEE. The CDR3: CASSFFRDVPQDTEAFF. CDR3 DNA: TGTGCCAGCAGCTTTTTCCGGGACGTACCCCAGGACACTGAAGCTTTCTTT.

This clonotype was counted between two and nine times. The J gene is TRBJ2-7, the V gene TRBV24-1, with D maybe TRBD2 (5 bases). This CDR3 region has 13 residues. V lost 5 bases to trimming and J lost 7 bases, with 14 bases between them. Germline V gives CDR1 KGHDR, CDR2 SFDVKD. Here the CDR3 reads CATSGSASGEQYF. CDR3 nucleotides: TGTGCCACCAGTGGGTCGGCCTCGGGGGAGCAGTACTTC.